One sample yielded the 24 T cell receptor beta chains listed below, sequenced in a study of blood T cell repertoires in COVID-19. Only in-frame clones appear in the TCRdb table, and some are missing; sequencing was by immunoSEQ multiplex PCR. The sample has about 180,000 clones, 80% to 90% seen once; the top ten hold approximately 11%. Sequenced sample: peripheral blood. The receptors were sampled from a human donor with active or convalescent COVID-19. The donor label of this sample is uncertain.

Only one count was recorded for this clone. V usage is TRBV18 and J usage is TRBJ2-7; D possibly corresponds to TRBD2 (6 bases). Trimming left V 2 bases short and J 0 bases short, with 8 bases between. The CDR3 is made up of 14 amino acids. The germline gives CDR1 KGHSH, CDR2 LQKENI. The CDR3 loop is CASSPDGSSYEQYF. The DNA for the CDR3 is TGTGCCAGCTCACCAGACGGGAGCTCCTACGAGCAGTACTTC. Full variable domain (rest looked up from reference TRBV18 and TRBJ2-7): NAGVMQNPRHLVRRRGQEARLRCSPMKGHSHVYWYRQLPEEGLKFMVYLQKENIIDESGMPKERFSAEFPKEGPSILRIQQVVRGDSAAYFCASSPDGSSYEQYFGPGTRLTVT.

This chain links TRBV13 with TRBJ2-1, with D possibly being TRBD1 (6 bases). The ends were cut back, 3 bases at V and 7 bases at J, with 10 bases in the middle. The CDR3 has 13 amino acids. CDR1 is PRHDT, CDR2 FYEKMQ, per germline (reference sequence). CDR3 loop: CASSFGRGNEQFF. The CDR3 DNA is TGTGCCAGCAGCTTCGGCAGGGGAAATGAGCAGTTCTTC.

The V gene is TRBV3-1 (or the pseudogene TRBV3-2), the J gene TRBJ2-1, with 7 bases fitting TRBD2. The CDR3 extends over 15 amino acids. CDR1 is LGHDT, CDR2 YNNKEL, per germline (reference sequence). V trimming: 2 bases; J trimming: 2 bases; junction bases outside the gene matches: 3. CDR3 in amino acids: CASSQSSGAYNEQFF. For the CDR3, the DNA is TGTGCCAGCAGCCAATCTAGCGGAGCCTACAATGAGCAGTTCTTC.

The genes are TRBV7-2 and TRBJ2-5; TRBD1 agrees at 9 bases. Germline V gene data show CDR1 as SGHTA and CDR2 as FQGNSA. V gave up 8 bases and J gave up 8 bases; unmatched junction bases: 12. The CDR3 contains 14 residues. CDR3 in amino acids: CASCPTDRGATQYF. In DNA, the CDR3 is TGTGCCAGCTGCCCGACTGACAGGGGGGCCACCCAGTACTTC.

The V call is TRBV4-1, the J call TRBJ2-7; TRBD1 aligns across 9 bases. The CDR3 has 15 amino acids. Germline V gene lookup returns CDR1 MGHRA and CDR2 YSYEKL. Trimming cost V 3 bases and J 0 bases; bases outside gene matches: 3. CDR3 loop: CASSHPGQGSYEQYF. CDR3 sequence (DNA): TGCGCCAGCAGCCACCCGGGACAGGGCTCCTACGAGCAGTACTTC.

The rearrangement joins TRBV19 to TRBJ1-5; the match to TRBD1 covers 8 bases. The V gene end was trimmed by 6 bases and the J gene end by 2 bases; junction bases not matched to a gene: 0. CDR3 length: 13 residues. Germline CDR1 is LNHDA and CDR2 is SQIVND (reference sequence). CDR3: CASRGQGNQPQHF. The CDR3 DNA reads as TGTGCCAGTAGGGGACAGGGCAATCAGCCCCAGCATTTT.

CDR3 nucleotides: TGTGCCAGCAGCTCGGGACTAGCGGGAGCCTACGAGCAGTACTTC. Translation gives CASSSGLAGAYEQYF. The gene calls are TRBV5-6 and TRBJ2-7, with 14 positions matching TRBD2. CDR3 length: 15 amino acids. CDR1 and CDR2 (germline): SGHDT, YYEEEE. V trimming: 3 bases; J trimming: 2 bases; junction bases outside the gene matches: 1.

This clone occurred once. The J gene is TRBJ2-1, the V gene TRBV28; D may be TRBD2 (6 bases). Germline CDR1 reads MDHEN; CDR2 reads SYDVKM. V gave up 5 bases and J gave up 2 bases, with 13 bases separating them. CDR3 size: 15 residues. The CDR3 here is CASSPTSTTYNEQFF. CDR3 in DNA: TGTGCCAGCAGTCCGACTAGTACGACCTACAATGAGCAGTTCTTC.

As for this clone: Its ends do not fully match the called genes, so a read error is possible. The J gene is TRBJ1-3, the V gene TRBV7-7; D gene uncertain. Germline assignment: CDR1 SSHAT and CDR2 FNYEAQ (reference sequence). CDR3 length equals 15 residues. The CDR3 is CASSLAGGPESTIYF. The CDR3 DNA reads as TGTGCTAGCAGCTTAGCGGGAGGCCCCGAGAGCACCATATATTTT.

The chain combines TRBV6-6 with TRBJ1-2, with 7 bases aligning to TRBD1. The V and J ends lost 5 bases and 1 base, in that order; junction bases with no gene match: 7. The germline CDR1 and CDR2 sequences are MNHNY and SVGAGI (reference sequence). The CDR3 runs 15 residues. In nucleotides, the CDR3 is TGTGCCAGCAGTCCTCGGACAGGCCATAACTATGGCTACACCTTC. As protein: CASSPRTGHNYGYTF.

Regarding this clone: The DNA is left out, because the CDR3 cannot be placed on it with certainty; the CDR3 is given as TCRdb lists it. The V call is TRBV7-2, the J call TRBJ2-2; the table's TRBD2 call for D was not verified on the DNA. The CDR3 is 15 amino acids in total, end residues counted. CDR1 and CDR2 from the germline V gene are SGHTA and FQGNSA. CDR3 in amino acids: CASSLALFGSGELFF.

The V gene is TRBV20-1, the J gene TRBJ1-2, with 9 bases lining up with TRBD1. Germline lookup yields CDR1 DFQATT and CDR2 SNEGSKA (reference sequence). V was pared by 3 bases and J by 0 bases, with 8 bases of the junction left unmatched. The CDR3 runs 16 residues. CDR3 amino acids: CSASGQGYLANYGYTF. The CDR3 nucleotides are TGCAGTGCTAGTGGACAGGGGTATTTAGCTAACTATGGCTACACCTTC.

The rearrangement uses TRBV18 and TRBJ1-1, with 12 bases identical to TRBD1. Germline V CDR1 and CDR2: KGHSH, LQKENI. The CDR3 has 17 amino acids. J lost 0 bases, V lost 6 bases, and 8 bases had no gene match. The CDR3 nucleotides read TGTGCCAGCTCCCTCGCGGGACAGGGGGCCCTGAACACTGAAGCTTTCTTT. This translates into CASSLAGQGALNTEAFF.

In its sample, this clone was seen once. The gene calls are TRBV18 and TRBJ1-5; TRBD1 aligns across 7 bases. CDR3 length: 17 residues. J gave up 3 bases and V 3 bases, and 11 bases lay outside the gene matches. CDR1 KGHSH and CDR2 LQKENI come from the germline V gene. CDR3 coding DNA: TGTGCCAGCTCACCCCTCGGACAGGAGGGTTACAATCAGCCCCAGCATTTT. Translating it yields CASSPLGQEGYNQPQHF.

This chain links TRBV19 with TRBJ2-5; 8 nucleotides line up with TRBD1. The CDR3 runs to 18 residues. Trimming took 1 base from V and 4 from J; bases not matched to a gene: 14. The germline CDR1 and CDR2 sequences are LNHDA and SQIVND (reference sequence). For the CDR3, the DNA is TGTGCCAGTAGTATAGGGATTAGGAGGCAGGGGGCAGGAGAGACCCAGTACTTC. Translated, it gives CASSIGIRRQGAGETQYF. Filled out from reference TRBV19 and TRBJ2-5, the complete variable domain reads DGGITQSPKYLFRKEGQNVTLSCEQNLNHDAMYWYRQDPGQGLRLIYYSQIVNDFQKGDIAEGYSVSREKKESFPLTVTSAQKNPTAFYLCASSIGIRRQGAGETQYFGPGTRLLVL.

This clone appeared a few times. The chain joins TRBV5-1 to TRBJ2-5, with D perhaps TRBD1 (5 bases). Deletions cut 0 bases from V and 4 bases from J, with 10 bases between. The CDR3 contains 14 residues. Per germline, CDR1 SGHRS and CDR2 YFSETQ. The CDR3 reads CASSLGQNPETQYF. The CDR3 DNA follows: TGCGCCAGCAGCTTGGGACAGAACCCAGAGACCCAGTACTTC.

CDR3 DNA sequence: TGTGCCAGCAGCCCGATGACAGGGGCCGATGCTTTCTTT. It is translated as CASSPMTGADAFF. The chain is built from TRBV7-9 and TRBJ1-1; TRBD1 agrees at 8 bases. The CDR3 sequence is 13 residues long. Germline V gives CDR1 SEHNR, CDR2 FQNEAQ (reference sequence). After removal of 5 bases from V and 11 bases from J, the junction contained 10 bases not matched to a gene.

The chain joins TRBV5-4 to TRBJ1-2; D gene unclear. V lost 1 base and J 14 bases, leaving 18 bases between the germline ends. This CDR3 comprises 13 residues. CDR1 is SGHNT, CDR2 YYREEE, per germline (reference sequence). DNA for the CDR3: TGTGCCAGCAGCTTGCCCGGATTGGGAGCCCTAACCTTC. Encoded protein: CASSLPGLGALTF.

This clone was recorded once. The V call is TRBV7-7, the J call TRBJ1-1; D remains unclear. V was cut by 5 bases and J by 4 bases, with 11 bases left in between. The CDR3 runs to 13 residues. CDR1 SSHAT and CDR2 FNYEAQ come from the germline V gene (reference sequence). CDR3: CASSRLGTTEAFF. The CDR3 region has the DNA TGTGCCAGCAGCCGACTAGGAACCACTGAAGCTTTCTTT.

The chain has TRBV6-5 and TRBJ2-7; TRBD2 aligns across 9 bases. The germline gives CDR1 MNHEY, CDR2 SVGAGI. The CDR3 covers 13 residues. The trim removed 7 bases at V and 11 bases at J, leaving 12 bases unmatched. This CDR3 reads CASTAGGLPAEYF. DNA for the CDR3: TGTGCCAGCACGGCGGGGGGGTTGCCAGCAGAGTACTTC.

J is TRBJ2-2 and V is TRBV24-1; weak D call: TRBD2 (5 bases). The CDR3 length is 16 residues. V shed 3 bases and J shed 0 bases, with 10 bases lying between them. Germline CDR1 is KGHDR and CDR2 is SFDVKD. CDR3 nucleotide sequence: TGTGCCACCAGTGATCGGGGATACGCGAACACCGGGGAGCTGTTTTTT. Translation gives CATSDRGYANTGELFF.

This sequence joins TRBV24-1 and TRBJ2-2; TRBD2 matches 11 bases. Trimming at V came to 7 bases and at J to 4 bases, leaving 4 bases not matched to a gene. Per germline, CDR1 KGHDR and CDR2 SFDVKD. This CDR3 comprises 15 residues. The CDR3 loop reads CATRSSGRPTGELFF. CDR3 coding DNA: TGTGCCACCAGATCTAGCGGGAGGCCCACCGGGGAGCTGTTTTTT.

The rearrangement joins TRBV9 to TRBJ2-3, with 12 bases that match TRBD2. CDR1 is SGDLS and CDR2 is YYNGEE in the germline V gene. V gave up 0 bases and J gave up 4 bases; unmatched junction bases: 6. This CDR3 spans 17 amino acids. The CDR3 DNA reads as TGTGCCAGCAGCGTAGAGCCTAGCGGGAGGGCAGCAGATACGCAGTATTTT. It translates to CASSVEPSGRAADTQYF.

The CDR3 region is CASSWTGGGGQPQHF. CDR3 in DNA: TGCGCCAGCAGTTGGACAGGGGGCGGCGGTCAGCCCCAGCATTTT. The chain links TRBV5-1 to TRBJ1-5; 11 nucleotides align to TRBD1. CDR3 size: 15 residues. J lost 6 bases, V lost 5 bases, and 7 bases had no gene match. The germline CDR1 and CDR2 sequences are SGHRS and YFSETQ. Full variable domain (missing parts from reference TRBV5-1 and TRBJ1-5): KAGVTQTPRYLIKTRGQQVTLSCSPISGHRSVSWYQQTPGQGLQFLFEYFSETQRNKGNFPGRFSGRQFSNSRSEMNVSTLELGDSALYLCASSWTGGGGQPQHFGDGTRLSIL.